The TCR beta chain under discussion was sequenced for a study of T cells in Graves' hyperthyroidism and ophthalmopathy. Regarding the study as a whole: The model foresaw ophthalmopathy a median around seven months prior to onset.

The source material, RNA transcripts, was used to amplify TCR beta CDR3 regions. First-round RT-PCR of the TCR CDR3 relied on the HTBI primer set. TCRdb redid the calling of the multiplex PCR reads with MiXCR, one entry per CDR3 protein. The sample carries under 400,000 distinct CDR3 sequences, approximately 15% recorded once. Patients with uncontrolled infections, other autoimmune diseases, pregnancy or lactation were excluded. For the diagnoses, clinical symptoms, serum thyroxine and TRAb, thyroid ultrasound and orbital computed tomography were used. Fresh peripheral blood, roughly 10 ml, was the source of the PBMCs. This clonotype appeared a few times. What it recognizes is unknown. This TCR was recovered from a man aged 25-40 years with Graves' hyperthyroidism. Sequenced sample: blood.

CDR3 DNA: TGCGCCAGCAGCCTGGACGACATTGGCTACACCTTC. Translated: CASSLDDIGYTF. The chain uses TRBV5-1 and TRBJ1-2; D is uncertain. Germline assignment: CDR1 SGHRS and CDR2 YFSETQ. The CDR3 totals 12 residues. Between the trimmed V and J ends, which lost 4 bases and 7 bases, there was a span of 11 bases. Using reference TRBV5-1 and TRBJ1-2 for the parts outside the CDR3, the full variable domain is KAGVTQTPRYLIKTRGQQVTLSCSPISGHRSVSWYQQTPGQGLQFLFEYFSETQRNKGNFPGRFSGRQFSNSRSEMNVSTLELGDSALYLCASSLDDIGYTFGSGTRLTVV.